The 11 T cell receptor beta chains below all came from one sample that was sequenced in a study of TIL therapy for anti-PD-1-resistant metastatic lung cancer. The libraries were made with immunoSEQ v3. The data were produced by immunoSEQ multiplex PCR, yet TCRdb's version contains in-frame clones alone and is incomplete. This sample has tens of thousands of clones, with 65% to 80% found just once. Regarding time point: pre-treatment sample, taken before nivolumab and TIL therapy. Most excised metastases sampled were pleural nodules or supraclavicular lymph nodes. Specimen: tumor tissue, collected at baseline. These receptors were taken from a person between 25 and 79 years old with non-small cell lung cancer.

The chain couples TRBV7-9 to TRBJ1-2, with a tentative D call TRBD1 (5 bases). Trimming took 3 bases from V and 8 from J, leaving 16 bases between them. Germline V gene lookup returns CDR1 SEHNR and CDR2 FQNEAQ (reference sequence). The CDR3 totals 14 residues. This CDR3 reads CASSLAGAPRGYTF. The CDR3 DNA is TGTGCCAGCAGCTTGGCCGGGGCTCCAAGAGGCTACACCTTC.

The CDR3 reads CASSLGGPTQPQHF. The CDR3 nucleotides read TGCGCCAGCAGCTTGGGGGGGCCCACTCAGCCCCAGCATTTT. The chain carries TRBV5-1 and TRBJ1-5; possible D gene TRBD1, 6 bases. Germline values: CDR1 SGHRS, CDR2 YFSETQ. With 0 bases removed from V and 6 bases from J, the gap between germline ends came to 10 bases. CDR3 length: 14 amino acids. The full variable domain, completed using reference TRBV5-1 and TRBJ1-5, is KAGVTQTPRYLIKTRGQQVTLSCSPISGHRSVSWYQQTPGQGLQFLFEYFSETQRNKGNFPGRFSGRQFSNSRSEMNVSTLELGDSALYLCASSLGGPTQPQHFGDGTRLSIL.

The chain has TRBV5-6 and TRBJ2-7; D uncertain. The V end was cut by 0 bases, the J end by 0 bases, with 7 bases between. From germline, CDR1 is SGHDT and CDR2 YYEEEE. CDR3 length: 14 amino acids. The CDR3 sequence: CASSLGGLSYEQYF. DNA for the CDR3: TGTGCCAGCAGCTTGGGGGGTCTCTCCTACGAGCAGTACTTC.

This chain joins TRBV28 and TRBJ1-2; 7 nucleotides align to TRBD1. CDR1 and CDR2 (germline): MDHEN, SYDVKM. Unmatched junction bases numbered 7, after V lost 1 base and J lost 2 bases. This CDR3 is built from 16 residues. The DNA for the CDR3 is TGTGCCAGCAGTTTATCTCTAGGACAGGTAAACTATGGCTACACCTTC. This encodes CASSLSLGQVNYGYTF.

This rearrangement joins TRBV6-1 to TRBJ2-5, with D possibly TRBD2 on 5 matching bases. Trimming left V 5 bases short and J 5 bases short, with 12 bases between. The CDR3 has 13 amino acids. CDR1 is MNHNS, CDR2 SASEGT, per germline. CDR3 coding DNA: TGTGCCAGCAGTCTTACTAGGACGGAGACCCAGTACTTC. Translation gives CASSLTRTETQYF.

The CDR3 nucleotides read TGTGCCAGTAGTATATTTGGTGGACAGGGAGGCGGGGAGCTGTTTTTT. Protein product: CASSIFGGQGGGELFF. V usage is TRBV19 and J usage is TRBJ2-2; 8 positions match TRBD1. The V gene's germline CDR1 is LNHDA and CDR2 SQIVND (reference sequence). This CDR3 is built from 16 residues. Germline trimming cut 2 bases from V and 7 bases from J; bases unmatched to any gene: 9.

The chain uses TRBV12-2 and TRBJ2-1; the table's D call of TRBD2 was not tested on the DNA. TRBV12-2 constitutes a pseudogene. CDR3 length equals 15 residues. The CDR3 sequence is CASRLAREGRNEQFF. The CDR3 nucleotides are TGTGCAAGTCGCTTAGCGCGGGAGGGCCGCAATGAGCAGTTCTTC.

The genes are TRBV29-1 and TRBJ2-4; the D call may be TRBD1 or TRBD2 (5 bases each). Looked up from germline, CDR1 is SQVTM and CDR2 is ANQGSEA. The CDR3 has 16 amino acids. With 0 bases removed from V and 6 bases from J, the gap between germline ends came to 18 bases. In DNA, the CDR3 is TGCAGCGTTGAAGATCTTCGGGAAGTGAGGGGAAACATTCAGTACTTC. As protein: CSVEDLREVRGNIQYF.

The genes are TRBV19 and TRBJ2-5; D not certain. The V end was cut by 6 bases, the J end by 8 bases, with 22 bases between. Germline CDR1 is LNHDA and CDR2 is SQIVND (reference sequence). The CDR3 is made up of 15 amino acids. CDR3 in amino acids: CASSPGRRQVVTQYF. CDR3 sequence (DNA): TGTGCCAGTAGCCCTGGACGGCGGCAGGTGGTTACCCAGTACTTC.

This chain connects TRBV5-1 to TRBJ1-2; D gene unclear. The CDR3 extends over 15 amino acids. V lost 0 bases and J 3 bases, leaving 12 bases between the germline ends. The germline V gene has CDR1 SGHRS and CDR2 YFSETQ. In DNA, the CDR3 is TGCGCCAGCAGCTTGGGGTGGGCATCAGACTATGGCTACACCTTC. This sequence encodes CASSLGWASDYGYTF.

This sequence joins TRBV6-5 and TRBJ1-5; no firm D call. CDR1 and CDR2 from the germline V gene are MNHEY and SVGAGI. Trimming pared 7 bases from V and 0 bases from J, leaving 10 bases between. This CDR3 comprises 14 residues. The CDR3 DNA follows: TGTGCCAGCAACCCGACAAGTAGCAATCAGCCCCAGCATTTT. Encoded protein: CASNPTSSNQPQHF.